This paragraph covers one T cell receptor (beta chain) sequence. The sample belongs to a study of cytotoxic CD8 clonotypes in ibrutinib-treated CLL. Profiling relied on immunoSEQ multiplex PCR, and the TCRdb table lists in-frame clones only, not all of them. The repertoire has about 140,000 clones, 91% of them found once; the top ten carry more than 10%. The ends were cut back, 1 base at V and 8 bases at J, with 15 bases in the middle. The CDR3 loop spans 15 amino acids. Germline V gives CDR1 LNHDA, CDR2 SQIVND (reference sequence). Sample: PBMCs, taken after 12 months of ibrutinib treatment. This clonotype originated in a human donor with chronic lymphocytic leukemia. The chain is built from TRBV19 and TRBJ1-5; D perhaps matches TRBD1 (5 bases). CDR3 amino acids: CASSIGRERGEPQHF. CDR3 nucleotide sequence: TGTGCCAGTAGTATAGGGAGGGAACGGGGGGAGCCCCAGCATTTT.